This TCR beta chain was documented in a study of T cells after yellow fever vaccination. Findings and caveats of the study: Abundant clonotypes (contaminants from the bulk population) could be present in FACS-sorted repertoires. Once the booster was given, most primary-vaccination clones reappeared, at about 96% for CD4 and more than 85% for CD8.

Notes on this clonotype: Its target is not known.

The CDR3 sequence is 16 residues long. Germline CDR1 reads SGHDT; CDR2 reads YYEEEE. With V trimmed by 4 bases and J by 6 bases, 12 bases remained unmatched. From the 5' RACE reads, TCRdb called clonotypes with MiXCR, one entry per CDR3 protein. The sample yields 510,000 or so distinct CDR3 sequences, under 25% seen once. The chain uses TRBV5-6 and TRBJ2-2; TRBD1 aligns across 7 bases. The specimen was PBMCs, collected 15 days after the yellow fever booster vaccination. The TCR was taken from a man in his thirties or forties who received the YFV17D yellow fever vaccine. The CDR3 sequence is CASSINRGIKAGELFF. As DNA, the CDR3 is TGTGCCAGCAGCATCAACAGGGGAATAAAGGCCGGGGAGCTGTTTTTT.